The present T cell receptor beta chain was sequenced within a study of metastatic and nonmetastatic thyroid tumors. Study summary: Repertoires from blood and tumor or nodule tissue of malignant and benign thyroid patients were compared.

No treatment had been given to any patient before thyroid surgery. Using MiXCR, TCRdb re-called clones from the PCR reads. The sample consists of 5,500 to 8,000 clones, 35% to 45% of them appearing once. Broader study findings: The study reportedly found significantly higher TCR beta diversity in malignant thyroid tumors than benign nodules, in blood and tumor.

This clone was recorded once. The antigen remains unidentified. Germline loops: CDR1 SGHVS, CDR2 FNYEAQ. The CDR3 has 15 residues. The V segment lost 5 bases and the J segment 5 bases; nucleotides outside the gene matches: 11. The source material was adjacent normal tissue. This TCR was sampled from a female donor with papillary thyroid cancer or a benign thyroid nodule (not recorded which). Some clones in this sample may be carry-over from other donors' samples. The rearrangement joins TRBV7-6 to TRBJ2-7; 8 bases agree with TRBD2. The CDR3 DNA reads TGTGCCAGCAGCGCGCGGCCGGGGGGGCGAGACGAGCAGTACTTC. The encoded protein is CASSARPGGRDEQYF. The whole variable domain, filled in from reference TRBV7-6 and TRBJ2-7, reads GAGVSQSPRYKVTKRGQDVALRCDPISGHVSLYWYRQALGQGPEFLTYFNYEAQQDKSGLPNDRFSAERPEGSISTLTIQRTEQRDSAMYRCASSARPGGRDEQYFGPGTRLTVT.